This T cell receptor (beta chain) was sequenced in a study of T cells in Graves' hyperthyroidism and ophthalmopathy. Authors of the study amplified TCR beta CDR3 regions from RNA transcripts. In the first-round RT-PCR of the TCR CDR3, the HTBI primer set was used. TCRdb used MiXCR to reprocess the multiplex PCR reads, holding one entry per CDR3 protein. The data contain roughly 160,000 distinct CDR3 sequences, over 7.5% of them seen just once; the ten biggest clones take up roughly a fifth. This clonotype was found a few times. The CDR3 sequence is 17 residues long. The germline CDR1 and CDR2 sequences are SGHDT and YYEEEE. V lost 1 base to trimming and J lost 0 bases, with 14 bases between them.

The rearrangement joins TRBV5-6 to TRBJ1-5, with a possible D match to TRBD1 (5 bases). The sequencing sample was made of blood. The receptor was derived from a woman under 30 with Graves' hyperthyroidism that later progressed to Graves' ophthalmopathy. CDR3 residues: CASSLFDDSYSNQPQHF. The CDR3 DNA follows: TGTGCCAGCAGCTTGTTCGACGACAGCTATAGCAATCAGCCCCAGCATTTT.